These 11 T cell receptor beta chains share one sample of origin, sequenced in a study of blood T cell repertoires in COVID-19. The repertoire was sequenced with immunoSEQ multiplex PCR; TCRdb's copy has only in-frame clones and lacks some. The data show 30,000 to 50,000 clones, with 85% seen just once and 8% to 10% held by the top ten. The sample was peripheral blood. The receptors here all came from a human donor in a cohort sampled during active COVID-19.

The chain employs TRBV7-2 and TRBJ2-7, with D perhaps TRBD1 (6 bases). Trimming took off 5 bases at V and 4 bases at J, with 12 bases between the two ends. Germline assignment: CDR1 SGHTA and CDR2 FQGNSA. This CDR3 has 13 residues. CDR3 DNA sequence: TGTGCCAGCAGCCGCCGGGACATTTACGAGCAGTACTTC. Residues: CASSRRDIYEQYF.

This clone is categorized as medium-sized (0.01 to 0.1%). This rearrangement joins TRBV6-8 to TRBJ1-6, with D possibly matching TRBD1 (6 bases). CDR3 size: 19 residues. Trimming shortened V by 8 bases and J by 2 bases, and 25 bases separated the two germline ends. From germline, CDR1 is MNHGY and CDR2 SAAAGT. CDR3: CASVQAWGIRDTYNSPLHF. Written as DNA, the CDR3 is TGTGCCAGCGTACAGGCCTGGGGGATCCGGGACACCTATAATTCACCCCTCCACTTT.

The chain carries TRBV7-9 and TRBJ2-5, with TRBD1 matching over 11 bases. Germline V lookup: CDR1 SEHNR, CDR2 FQNEAQ (reference sequence). V dropped 4 bases and J dropped 3; count of bases not matched to a gene: 4. The CDR3 spans 15 residues. In DNA, the CDR3 is TGTGCCAGCAGCTCCTGGACAGGGGGCGAAGAGACCCAGTACTTC. It encodes CASSSWTGGEETQYF.

The chain uses TRBV21-1 and TRBJ1-2; TRBD1, the D gene given by the table, was not confirmed from the DNA. TRBV21-1 is a known pseudogene. The CDR3 spans 14 residues. CDR3 nucleotide sequence: TGTGCCAGCAGCCCCCGGGACAGGAAGATGGGCTACACCTTC. Its protein product is CASSPRDRKMGYTF.

This clone appeared a single time. This chain links TRBV7-3 with TRBJ2-2; TRBD2 might be the D (6 bases). The V gene lost 4 bases and the J gene lost 6 bases, with 21 bases spanning the gap. Germline values: CDR1 SGHTA, CDR2 FQGTGA. The CDR3 sequence is 17 residues long. CDR3 amino acids: CASSSSGDSGRAGELFF. The CDR3 nucleotides read TGTGCCAGCAGCTCCTCAGGTGATAGCGGAAGGGCCGGGGAGCTGTTTTTT.

The chain recombines TRBV4-1 with TRBJ1-2; 8 bases are shared with TRBD1. V was pared by 4 bases and J by 4 bases, with 5 bases of the junction left unmatched. There are 14 residues in the CDR3. Germline assignment: CDR1 MGHRA and CDR2 YSYEKL. Here the CDR3 DNA reads TGCGCCAGCAGCCGCGACAGGGGTGGCTATGGCTACACCTTC. It specifies CASSRDRGGYGYTF.

Concerning this clone itself: Germline and junction disagree at one end, which may indicate a read error. Here the CDR3 DNA reads TGTGCCAGCAGTGACTCCTGGACAGGATACGGCTACACCTTC. As protein: CASSDSWTGYGYTF. The chain employs TRBV6-5 and TRBJ1-2; 7 bases align to TRBD1. This CDR3 region has 14 residues. Germline assignment: CDR1 MNHEY and CDR2 SVGAGI.

The chain employs TRBV7-3 and TRBJ2-2; D unclear. CDR3 size: 15 residues. V was clipped by 5 bases and J by 0 bases, with 10 bases between them. Germline-derived CDR1 and CDR2 are SGHTA and FQGTGA. The CDR3 spells CASSPAVTNTGELFF. As DNA, the CDR3 is TGTGCCAGCAGCCCCGCAGTGACGAACACCGGGGAGCTGTTTTTT.

The chain combines TRBV3-1 (or the pseudogene TRBV3-2) with TRBJ1-1, with a weak D call TRBD1 (5 bases). The CDR3 runs 15 residues. Trimming took 3 bases from V and 0 from J, leaving 11 bases between them. Germline V gene sequence: CDR1 LGHDT, CDR2 YNNKEL (reference sequence). The CDR3 reads CASSQREGLNTEAFF. The CDR3 DNA reads as TGTGCCAGCAGCCAGAGGGAGGGGCTGAACACTGAAGCTTTCTTT.

The rearrangement joins TRBV5-4 to TRBJ1-1, with 8 positions matching TRBD1. J was trimmed by 4 bases and V by 1 base; bases with no gene match: 3. Germline values: CDR1 SGHNT, CDR2 YYREEE (reference sequence). The CDR3 has 14 amino acids. In DNA, the CDR3 is TGTGCCAGCAGCTTGCTGCAGGGGGCCACTGAAGCTTTCTTT. Translating gives CASSLLQGATEAFF.

This rearrangement joins TRBV30 to TRBJ1-4; D is unclear. Germline V gene sequence: CDR1 GTSNPN, CDR2 SVGIG (reference sequence). CDR3 length: 15 residues. Deletions cut 0 bases from V and 7 bases from J, with 15 bases between. The CDR3 loop is CAWSVQRGFGEKLFF. The CDR3 nucleotides read TGTGCCTGGAGTGTACAACGAGGGTTCGGTGAAAAACTGTTTTTT.